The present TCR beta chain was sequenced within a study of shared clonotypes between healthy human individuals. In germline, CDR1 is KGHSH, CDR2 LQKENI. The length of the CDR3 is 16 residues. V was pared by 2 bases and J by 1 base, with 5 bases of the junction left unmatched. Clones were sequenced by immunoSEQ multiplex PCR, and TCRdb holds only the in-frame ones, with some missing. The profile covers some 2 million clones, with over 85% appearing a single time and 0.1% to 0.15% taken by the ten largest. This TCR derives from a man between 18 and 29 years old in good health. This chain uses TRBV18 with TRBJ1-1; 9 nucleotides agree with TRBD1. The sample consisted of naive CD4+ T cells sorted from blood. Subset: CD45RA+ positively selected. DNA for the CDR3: TGTGCCAGCTCACCAGGGACAGGGAAGGCGAACACTGAAGCTTTCTTT. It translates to CASSPGTGKANTEAFF.